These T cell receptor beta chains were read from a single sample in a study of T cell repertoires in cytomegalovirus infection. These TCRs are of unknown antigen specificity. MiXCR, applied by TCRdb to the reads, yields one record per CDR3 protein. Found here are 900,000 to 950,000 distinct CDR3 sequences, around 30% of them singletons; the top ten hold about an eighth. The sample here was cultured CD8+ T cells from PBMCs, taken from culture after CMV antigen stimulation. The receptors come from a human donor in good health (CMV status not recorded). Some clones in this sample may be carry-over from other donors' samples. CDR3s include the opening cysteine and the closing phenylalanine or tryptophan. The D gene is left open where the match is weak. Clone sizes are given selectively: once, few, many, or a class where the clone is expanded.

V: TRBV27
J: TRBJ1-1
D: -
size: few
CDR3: CASSLSLTGLNTEAFF
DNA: TGTGCCAGCAGTCTTTCCCTGACAGGACTGAACACTGAAGCTTTCTTT

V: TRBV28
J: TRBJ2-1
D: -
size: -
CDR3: CASSWTFYNEQFF
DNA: TGTGCCAGCAGCTGGACCTTTTACAATGAGCAGTTCTTC

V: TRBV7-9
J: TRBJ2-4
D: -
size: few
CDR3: CASSSTFPGPSQYF
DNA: TGTGCCAGCAGCTCCACGTTCCCGGGCCCCAGTCAGTACTTC

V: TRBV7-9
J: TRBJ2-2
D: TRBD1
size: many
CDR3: CASSSGQGNTGELFF
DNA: TGTGCCAGCAGCTCGGGACAGGGGAACACCGGGGAGCTGTTTTTT

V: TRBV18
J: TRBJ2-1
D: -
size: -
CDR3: CASSLGSEPYNEQFF
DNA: TGTGCCAGCTCTCTTGGGTCAGAGCCCTACAATGAGCAGTTCTTC

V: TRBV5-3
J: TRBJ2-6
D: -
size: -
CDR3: CARSSLVRVPSSGANVLTF
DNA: TGTGCCAGAAGCTCACTCGTCCGGGTCCCTTCCTCTGGGGCCAACGTCCTGACTTTC

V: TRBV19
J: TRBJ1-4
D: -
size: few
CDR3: CASSISRNEKLFF
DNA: TGTGCCAGTAGTATCTCCAGAAATGAAAAACTGTTTTTT

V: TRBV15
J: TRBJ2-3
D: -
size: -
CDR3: CATSRDRGSSADTQYF
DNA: TGTGCCACCAGCAGAGATCGGGGGTCCTCGGCAGATACGCAGTATTTT

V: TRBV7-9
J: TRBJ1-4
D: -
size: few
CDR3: CASSAAGANEKLFF
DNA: TGTGCCAGCAGCGCGGCGGGGGCGAATGAAAAACTGTTTTTT

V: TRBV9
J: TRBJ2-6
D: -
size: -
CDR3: CASSADFPSSGANVLTF
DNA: TGTGCCAGCAGCGCGGACTTTCCGAGCTCTGGGGCCAACGTCCTGACTTTC

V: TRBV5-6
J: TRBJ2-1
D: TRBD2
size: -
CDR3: CASSLASLGGLAGDSRWEQFF
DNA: TGTGCCAGCAGCTTGGCCTCACTGGGCGGACTAGCGGGGGACTCACGCTGGGAGCAGTTCTTC

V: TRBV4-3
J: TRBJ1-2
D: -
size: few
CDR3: CASSQKLAPRRASNYGYTF
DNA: TGCGCCAGCAGCCAAAAGCTGGCCCCGCGGAGGGCGAGTAACTATGGCTACACCTTC

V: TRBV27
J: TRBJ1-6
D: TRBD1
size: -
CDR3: CASAGTGLNSPLHF
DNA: TGTGCCAGCGCAGGGACAGGACTTAATTCACCCCTCCACTTT

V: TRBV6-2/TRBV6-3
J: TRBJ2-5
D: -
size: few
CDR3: CASSYSMNKQETQYF
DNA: TGTGCCAGCAGTTACTCGATGAACAAACAAGAGACCCAGTACTTC